This TCR beta chain was captured by sequencing in a study of T cell responses to AZD1222 COVID-19 vaccine. As to this clone: As yet, its antigen is unknown.

The data were produced by immunoSEQ multiplex PCR, yet TCRdb's version contains in-frame clones alone and is incomplete. Of 100,000 to 120,000 clones listed, roughly 92% were seen once; the top ten hold less than 2.5%. General study results and limits: The donor cohort was predominantly white British with a female majority, and clonal diversity may have been underestimated. Unmutated variant regions are reportedly targeted by nearly half of spike-specific TCRs. Among those given AZD1222, only five or six were seropositive at baseline.

This CDR3 region has 16 residues. Germline CDR1 and CDR2: LNHDA and SQIVND (reference sequence). The trim removed 5 bases at V and 8 bases at J, leaving 12 bases unmatched. This receptor was obtained from an adult who received the AZD1222 COVID-19 vaccine. Sequencing was performed on peripheral blood, taken 28 days after the second AZD1222 dose. The chain joins TRBV19 to TRBJ1-5, with TRBD1 matching over 10 bases. The CDR3 spells CASSSRGTGEVKPQHF. In nucleotides, the CDR3 is TGTGCCAGTAGTTCCCGCGGGACAGGGGAGGTTAAGCCCCAGCATTTT. The complete variable domain, with remaining parts taken from reference TRBV19 and TRBJ1-5, reads DGGITQSPKYLFRKEGQNVTLSCEQNLNHDAMYWYRQDPGQGLRLIYYSQIVNDFQKGDIAEGYSVSREKKESFPLTVTSAQKNPTAFYLCASSSRGTGEVKPQHFGDGTRLSIL.